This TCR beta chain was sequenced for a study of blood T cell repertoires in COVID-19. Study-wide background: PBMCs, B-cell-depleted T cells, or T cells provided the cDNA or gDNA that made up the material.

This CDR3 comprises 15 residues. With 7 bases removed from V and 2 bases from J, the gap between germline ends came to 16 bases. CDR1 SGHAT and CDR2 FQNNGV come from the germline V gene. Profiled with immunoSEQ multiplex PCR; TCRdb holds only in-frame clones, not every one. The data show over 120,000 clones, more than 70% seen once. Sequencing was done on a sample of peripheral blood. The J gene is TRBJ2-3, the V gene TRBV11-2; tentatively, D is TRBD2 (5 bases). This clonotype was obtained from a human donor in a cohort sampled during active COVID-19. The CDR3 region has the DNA TGTGCCAGCACCTTGGACGGACTGGTCACAGATACGCAGTATTTT. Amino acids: CASTLDGLVTDTQYF.